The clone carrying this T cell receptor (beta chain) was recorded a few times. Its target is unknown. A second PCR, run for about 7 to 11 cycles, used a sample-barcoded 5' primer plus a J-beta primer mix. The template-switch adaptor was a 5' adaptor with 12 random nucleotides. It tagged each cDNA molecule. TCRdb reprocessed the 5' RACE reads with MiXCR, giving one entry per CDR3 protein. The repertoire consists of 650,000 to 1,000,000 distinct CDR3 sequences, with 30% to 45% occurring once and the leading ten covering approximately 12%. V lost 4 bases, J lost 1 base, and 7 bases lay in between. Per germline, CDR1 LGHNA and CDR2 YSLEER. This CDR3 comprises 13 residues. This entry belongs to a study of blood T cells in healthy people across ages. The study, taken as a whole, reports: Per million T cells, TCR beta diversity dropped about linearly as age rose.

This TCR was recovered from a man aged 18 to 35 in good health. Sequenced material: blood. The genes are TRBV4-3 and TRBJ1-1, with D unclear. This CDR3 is CASSRVENTEAFF. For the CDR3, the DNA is TGCGCCAGCAGCCGTGTGGAGAACACTGAAGCTTTCTTT.